These 25 T cell receptor beta chains share one sample of origin, sequenced in a study of T cells in Graves' hyperthyroidism and ophthalmopathy. Amplified TCR beta CDR3 regions derived from RNA transcripts. The primer set for the first-round RT-PCR of the TCR CDR3 was HTBI. Each CDR3 protein gets one entry after TCRdb re-called the multiplex PCR reads with MiXCR. The sample has over 200,000 distinct CDR3 sequences; roughly a sixth are singletons. The sequencing input was blood. The receptors derive from a middle-aged man with Graves' hyperthyroidism.

This clonotype was recorded at least ten times. This chain uses TRBV11-3 with TRBJ2-1; 9 positions agree with TRBD1. This CDR3 has 16 residues. Germline CDR1 and CDR2: SGHNT and YENEEA. The junction had 13 bases not matched to a gene; V was cut back by 5 bases and J by 8 bases. In DNA, the CDR3 is TGTGCCAGCAGCGCCCCCGGGACAGGGATCGGGGATGAGCAGTTCTTC. Amino acids: CASSAPGTGIGDEQFF.

This clonotype was observed at least ten times. The CDR3 DNA sequence: TGTGCCAGCAGGCAGGGAGATGAAAAACTGTTTTTT. Protein: CASRQGDEKLFF. The chain couples TRBV2 to TRBJ1-4, with a weak D call TRBD1 (5 bases). This CDR3 region has 12 residues. Between the trimmed V and J ends, which lost 6 bases and 6 bases, there was a span of 8 bases. Germline-derived CDR1 and CDR2 are SNHLY and FYNNEI.

This clonotype turned up a few times. The chain is built from TRBV19 and TRBJ2-7, with TRBD1 matching over 7 bases. V shed 6 bases, J shed 3 bases, and the junction held 8 bases outside the gene matches. The CDR3 has 14 amino acids. Germline V lookup: CDR1 LNHDA, CDR2 SQIVND (reference sequence). For the CDR3, the DNA is TGTGCCAGTAGCCCGGGACAGTCCGACTACGAGCAGTACTTC. Translation: CASSPGQSDYEQYF.

The V and J genes are TRBV5-1 and TRBJ1-1, with D perhaps matching TRBD1 (5 bases). This CDR3 has 16 amino acids. V lost 4 bases and J lost 6, with 22 bases in between. Germline-derived CDR1 and CDR2 are SGHRS and YFSETQ. In DNA, the CDR3 is TGCGCCAGCAGCATAACCGGGACTCCTTTAGGCTCTGAAGCTTTCTTT. Amino acid sequence: CASSITGTPLGSEAFF.

This clonotype was counted ten times or more. V is TRBV2 and J is TRBJ1-1, with D possibly matching TRBD1 (5 bases). The CDR3 has 15 residues. V was shortened by 3 bases and J by 11 bases, with 22 bases between the two germline ends. The germline V gene has CDR1 SNHLY and CDR2 FYNNEI. The chain's CDR3 is CASSDFTGPTTVAFF. As DNA, the CDR3 is TGTGCCAGCAGTGATTTTACAGGCCCTACCACGGTCGCTTTCTTT.

The rearrangement joins TRBV9 to TRBJ2-2; 10 bases line up with TRBD2. The germline CDR1 and CDR2 sequences are SGDLS and YYNGEE. The length of the CDR3 is 16 residues. V lost 3 bases, J lost 6 bases, and 8 bases stayed unmatched. The CDR3 reads CASSDPAGGAAGELFF. In DNA, the CDR3 is TGTGCCAGCAGCGATCCAGCGGGAGGGGCTGCCGGGGAGCTGTTTTTT.

This clonotype was counted ten times or more. The chain combines TRBV5-1 with TRBJ2-7, with 9 bases fitting TRBD1. The V segment lost 4 bases and the J segment 9 bases; nucleotides outside the gene matches: 8. CDR3 length equals 13 residues. The germline V gene encodes CDR1 SGHRS and CDR2 YFSETQ. DNA for the CDR3: TGCGCCAGCAGCCCCCGGGACAGGGATTCGCAGTACTTC. This sequence encodes CASSPRDRDSQYF.

The J gene is TRBJ1-3, the V gene TRBV2; D gene uncertain. CDR3 size: 16 residues. Trimming shortened V by 7 bases and J by 2 bases, and 18 bases separated the two germline ends. Germline loops: CDR1 SNHLY, CDR2 FYNNEI. This chain's CDR3 is CASKPSVTRPGNTIYF. As DNA, the CDR3 is TGTGCCAGCAAGCCGTCGGTGACGAGGCCTGGAAACACCATATATTTT.

The chain has TRBV20-1 and TRBJ2-2; maybe TRBD1 (11 bases). CDR3 length equals 17 residues. The ends were cut back, 5 bases at V and 7 bases at J, with 26 bases in the middle. Germline lookup yields CDR1 DFQATT and CDR2 SNEGSKA (reference sequence). CDR3 sequence reads: CSAWDRGVLAGVGELFF. The CDR3 nucleotides read TGCAGTGCTTGGGACAGGGGGGTGCTAGCGGGAGTCGGGGAGCTGTTTTTT.

The chain uses TRBV20-1 and TRBJ1-5, with a weak D call TRBD1 (5 bases). The CDR3 is made up of 15 amino acids. With 0 bases removed from V and 4 bases from J, the gap between germline ends came to 13 bases. Germline CDR1 DFQATT, CDR2 SNEGSKA (reference sequence). The CDR3 DNA reads as TGCAGTGCTAGAGATCTGAGAGGGACGAATCAGCCCCAGCATTTT. This gives the protein CSARDLRGTNQPQHF.

This clonotype was seen at least ten times. The chain carries TRBV7-3 and TRBJ2-7; 13 bases agree with TRBD2. The V gene's germline CDR1 is SGHTA and CDR2 FQGTGA. This CDR3 is 18 amino acids long. V lost 4 bases and J lost 0; bases outside the gene matches: 9. Written as DNA, the CDR3 is TGTGCCAGCAGCTCCCCGGGACTAGCGGGACTTCTCTCCTACGAGCAGTACTTC. Translation gives CASSSPGLAGLLSYEQYF.

CDR3 coding DNA: TGTGCCATCAGTGAGATCACAGGTTTCCCTCAGTACTTC. This translates into CAISEITGFPQYF. V usage is TRBV10-3 and J usage is TRBJ2-5, with D perhaps TRBD1 (5 bases). Between the trimmed V and J ends, which lost 2 bases and 11 bases, there was a span of 15 bases. Germline lookup yields CDR1 ENHRY and CDR2 SYGVKD. The CDR3 is 13 amino acids.

This chain links TRBV12-3 or TRBV12-4 with TRBJ1-3; D is uncertain. The CDR3 covers 13 residues. V was trimmed by 5 bases and J by 4 bases, leaving 9 bases between them. DNA of the CDR3: TGTGCCAGCAGTCTGATTCTAGGAAACACCATATATTTT. This translates into CASSLILGNTIYF.

The CDR3 sequence: CASSVAGGYTDTQYF. In DNA, the CDR3 is TGTGCCAGCAGCGTAGCGGGAGGGTACACAGATACGCAGTATTTT. The chain is built from TRBV9 and TRBJ2-3; 8 bases agree with TRBD2. This CDR3 contains 15 residues. Per germline, CDR1 SGDLS and CDR2 YYNGEE. The ends lost 0 bases at V and 2 bases at J; junction bases unmatched: 2. Based on the CDR3 plus reference TRBV9 and TRBJ2-3, the full variable domain is DSGVTQTPKHLITATGQRVTLRCSPRSGDLSVYWYQQSLDQGLQFLIQYYNGEERAKGNILERFSAQQFPDLHSELNLSSLELGDSALYFCASSVAGGYTDTQYFGPGTRLTVL.

The V call is TRBV6-1, the J call TRBJ1-2; D uncertain. This CDR3 is built from 12 residues. V was pared by 5 bases and J by 8 bases, with 12 bases between. Germline V gene lookup returns CDR1 MNHNS and CDR2 SASEGT. The CDR3 nucleotides are TGTGCCAGCAGTTCACGGTTAGAAGGCTACACCTTC. The encoded protein is CASSSRLEGYTF.

The genes are TRBV12-3 or TRBV12-4 and TRBJ2-7; 7 bases map to TRBD2. This CDR3 contains 15 residues. The ends lost 6 bases at V and 2 bases at J; junction bases unmatched: 10. For the CDR3, the DNA is TGTGCCAGCAGCCCATCGTTTGGGGGGGCCTACGAGCAGTACTTC. Its translation: CASSPSFGGAYEQYF.

This clonotype was observed a handful of times. The chain has TRBV5-5 and TRBJ2-6; 8 bases are shared with TRBD1. CDR1 is SGHKS, CDR2 YYEKEE, per germline (reference sequence). The CDR3 runs 17 residues. V lost 3 bases to trimming and J lost 0 bases; unmatched junction nucleotides: 5. CDR3 in DNA: TGTGCCAGCAGCTCGGACAGGGCCAGCTCTGGGGCCAACGTCCTGACTTTC. As protein: CASSSDRASSGANVLTF.

This clonotype has ten or more counts. This chain links TRBV7-6 with TRBJ2-1; 9 bases map to TRBD2. V gave up 5 bases and J gave up 4 bases; unmatched junction bases: 6. CDR3 length: 15 residues. Germline CDR1 reads SGHVS; CDR2 reads FNYEAQ. This CDR3 reads CASSRAGGAYNEQFF. CDR3 sequence (DNA): TGTGCCAGCAGCCGAGCGGGAGGCGCTTACAATGAGCAGTTCTTC.

This clonotype was counted ten times or more. The genes are TRBV10-1 and TRBJ2-7; D unresolved. Germline V gene data show CDR1 as WNHNN and CDR2 as SYGVQD (reference sequence). The CDR3 length is 13 residues. V was shortened by 2 bases and J by 1 base, with 6 bases between the two germline ends. The CDR3 DNA is TGCGCCAGCAGTGAGGGTCCATCCTACGAGCAGTACTTC. Its protein is CASSEGPSYEQYF.

This clonotype was counted at least ten times. The J gene is TRBJ2-3, the V gene TRBV18; 14 bases are shared with TRBD2. V lost 1 base and J lost 3; bases outside the gene matches: 9. This CDR3 comprises 19 residues. Germline CDR1 KGHSH, CDR2 LQKENI. Here the CDR3 reads CASSPLGGTSGRQTDTQYF. Here the CDR3 DNA reads TGTGCCAGCTCACCACTTGGCGGGACTAGCGGGAGACAGACAGATACGCAGTATTTT. The complete variable domain, with remaining parts taken from reference TRBV18 and TRBJ2-3, reads NAGVMQNPRHLVRRRGQEARLRCSPMKGHSHVYWYRQLPEEGLKFMVYLQKENIIDESGMPKERFSAEFPKEGPSILRIQQVVRGDSAAYFCASSPLGGTSGRQTDTQYFGPGTRLTVL.

This clonotype has a count of ten or more. The chain recombines TRBV27 with TRBJ2-7; D is ambiguous. V was clipped by 8 bases and J by 5 bases, with 13 bases between them. The germline gives CDR1 MNHEY, CDR2 SMNVEV (reference sequence). The CDR3 spans 12 residues. The CDR3 DNA follows: TGTGCCAGCTGGCGCAGCGTCCACGAGCAGTACTTC. This translates into CASWRSVHEQYF.

This chain links TRBV3-1 with TRBJ2-5; D tentatively fits TRBD1 or TRBD2 (5 bases each). V lost 4 bases and J 5 bases, leaving 11 bases between the germline ends. The germline V gene has CDR1 LGHDT and CDR2 YNNKEL (reference sequence). The CDR3 spans 13 residues. CDR3 amino acids: CASSPPGAETQYF. CDR3 sequence (DNA): TGTGCCAGCAGCCCGCCCGGGGCCGAGACCCAGTACTTC.

The table lists this clonotype with a few counts. The chain recombines TRBV28 with TRBJ1-2, with a tentative D call TRBD1 (6 bases). This CDR3 comprises 13 residues. Germline V CDR1 and CDR2: MDHEN, SYDVKM. The germline V and J ends were trimmed by 2 bases and 8 bases, with 12 bases remaining between them. The CDR3 spells CASSLGGGRGYTF. Written as DNA, the CDR3 is TGTGCCAGCAGTTTAGGCGGGGGCCGGGGCTACACCTTC.

The sample holds a few counts of this clonotype. This rearrangement joins TRBV6-2 or TRBV6-3 to TRBJ2-4; a possible D gene is TRBD1 (6 bases). The CDR3 has 17 residues. V lost 4 bases to trimming and J lost 0 bases, with 16 bases between them. Germline V lookup: CDR1 MNHEY, CDR2 SVGEGT. The CDR3: CASSSPRTEIAKNIQYF. Written as DNA, the CDR3 is TGTGCCAGCAGTTCCCCCCGGACAGAAATAGCCAAAAACATTCAGTACTTC.

Many counts were recorded for this clonotype. The chain joins TRBV6-1 to TRBJ1-2; 10 nucleotides align to TRBD1. Germline lookup yields CDR1 MNHNS and CDR2 SASEGT. J gave up 3 bases and V 8 bases, and 9 bases lay outside the gene matches. CDR3 size: 15 residues. CDR3 nucleotides: TGTGCCAGCTGGGGACAGGGGCAAGATGACTATGGCTACACCTTC. Translating gives CASWGQGQDDYGYTF.